This T cell receptor (beta chain) appears in the sequencing data of a study of cytomegalovirus exposure and HLA in healthy donors listed by TCRdb under 2017. Regarding the complete study: An earlier analysis of approximately 640 of the donors reported 250 to 300 Gb of sequence data and about 100 million unique TCR beta sequences from 150 million to 200 million T cells. An early release that covered roughly 600 HLA-typed donors contained approximately 290 gigabases of sequencing data and 80 million or so unique TCR sequences. Of the approximately 400 genotyped donors, 80% to 90% were placed in the genetic ancestry cluster associated with self-reported Caucasian donors. The study was designed to test whether signatures of past pathogen exposure could be identified by cataloging public T cell receptors. The T cell repertoires of 666 subjects were profiled by immunosequencing and related to cytomegalovirus serostatus. In addition to the first cohort of hundreds of subjects, a separate validation cohort of around 110 different subjects was used. The study combined high-throughput TCR immunosequencing, statistical association of individual TCRs with disease status, and machine learning to predict cytomegalovirus infection status. A later analysis re-analyzed previously published TCR beta repertoires from 500 to 700 donors and added high-resolution HLA genotyping to study TCR occurrence patterns. Rather than drawing on any new phenotypic data, the later analysis identified candidate immune exposures from TCR beta sequences and the way those sequences occurred across donors. In an earlier analysis of 587 of the donors, high-throughput TCR beta sequencing was used to judge whether each TCR beta V gene segment behaved as functional or pseudogenic. Alongside the repertoire data, information on donor age, sex, ethnicity and CMV serostatus was compiled. A later genetic analysis used genome-wide SNP genotypes for about 60% of the roughly 670 donors, treating that subset as a discovery cohort. Every repertoire in the discovery cohort had been generated on one and the same sequencing platform. Both class I and class II loci were covered by HLA typing, at four-digit resolution. Typing coverage varied by locus: 629-630 donors for A, B, C, DRB1 and DQB1; approximately 520 for DQA1; more than 600 for DPA1; roughly 470 for DPB1. Several DR-DQ haplotypes were treated as single units for association and clustering because of strong linkage in the cohort. Among some 400 genotyped donors of the cohort, an average of roughly 240,000 unique TCR beta nucleotide sequences were sequenced per donor, about a sixth of them non-productive. Study-level results and caveats: Most TCR sequences were observed very rarely across donors, whereas some public TCRs were present in many individuals. According to the authors, the approach could potentially be generalized to other disease states and immunological phenotypes. This cohort had only TCR beta chains sequenced, and the lack of alpha or paired-chain data limited which features could be detected. Compared with equally common non-associated chains, HLA-associated TCR beta chains in a later analysis were more clonally expanded and had lower generation probabilities. In the study, around 150 TCR beta chains were listed as associated with cytomegalovirus. A later analysis reported that several top co-occurrence clusters appeared linked to parvovirus B19, influenza, CMV and Epstein-Barr virus. A further reported finding was that TCR beta sequences accurately predicted the HLA-A and HLA-B alleles for most subjects in the first cohort. Correlated functional status among segregating V segments might be attributable to linkage disequilibrium, but an unknown experimental factor could not be ruled out. CMV serostatus was the only immune exposure information available for the cohort. A few of the identified cytomegalovirus-associated TCR beta chains were confirmed in vitro to be specific for cytomegalovirus antigens. Strong co-occurrence of HLA alleles, especially DR and DQ, made assigning TCR associations to individual alleles difficult. A later genetic analysis reported fewer N-insertions in productive TCRs among donors in an Asian-associated ancestry cluster than the roughly 620-donor mean. In a later analysis, around 15,000 TCR beta sequences were associated with specific HLA alleles at a false discovery rate of 0.05. An earlier analysis of roughly 570 of the donors showed that most TCR beta V segments appeared in productive rearrangements either about 87% or about 30% of the time, which broadly matched IMGT annotations. Because HLA typing was unavailable for some donors at each locus, only the typed subset was used in association tests. Some IMGT-functional V segments, including TRBV6-2 and TRBV6-3, could not be told apart with the 87-base-pair reads, so those segments were excluded. According to a later analysis, TCR association rates differed among HLA loci, with DRB1 alleles showing the most associated TCRs and HLA-C alleles showing the fewest. A cluster of highly shared sequence variants was judged likely to be a technical artifact of the sequencing pipeline. Sequencing depth was assumed to be roughly uniform across donors in the presence/absence analyses, though that assumption may not hold. In both the original and validation cohorts, the classifier was reported to diagnose cytomegalovirus status with high specificity and sensitivity. Because counts were too low, about 18 rarely observed V segments, including chromosome 9 orphons, were excluded from the earlier analysis of 587 of the donors. Most CMV-associated TCR beta chains appeared to be HLA-restricted in a later analysis, and the HLA associations seemed to be driven largely by CMV exposure. An association between a missense DCLRE1C variant and V-gene and J-gene trimming of TCR beta chains was found in a later genetic analysis and replicated in an independent cohort.

CDR1 and CDR2 are read off the germline V gene as SQVTM and ANQGSEA. Inclusive of the bounding cysteine and phenylalanine, the CDR3 is 15 residues long. CDR3 DNA is the only sequence kept; it has 45 bases, read in frame from the first base. The V and J ends are trimmed by 0 bases and 11 bases, leaving 22 bases between them. Libraries were constructed by the immunoSEQ multiplex PCR assay. For the multiplex PCR, a mixture combining 60 forward primers for TCR Vbeta segments and 13 reverse primers for TCR Jbeta segments was used. A multiplex PCR assay on genomic DNA amplified the CDR3 region of rearranged TCR beta genes. On the Illumina HiSeq System, the amplified TCR beta libraries were sequenced as 87-base-pair reads. Under the source paper's analysis protocol: A later analysis tallied tens of millions of unique TCR beta chains across the roughly 610 repertoires, and around 12 million of those chains were shared by two or more donors. To remove PCR and sequencing errors, raw reads were error-corrected and collapsed into unique sequences using a nearest-neighbor algorithm that merged closely related sequences. To assign V, D and J gene segments, CDR3 sequences were aligned to IMGT reference sequences. Each retained sequence needed at least a six-nucleotide match to both a V gene segment and a J gene segment. A rearrangement counted as productive if the CDR3 had no stop codons and remained in frame with V and J, and every other rearrangement counted as non-productive. CDR3 was defined by IMGT convention, running from the second conserved V-encoded cysteine to the conserved J-encoded phenylalanine. The earlier analysis of some 600 of the donors excluded sequences that lacked an unambiguous match to a single V gene segment. An earlier analysis of 500 to 700 of the donors classified V segments as functional when productive rearrangements were above 56.7% and as segregating when the standard deviation between donors was above 5%. To diagnose cytomegalovirus status from the catalog of TCR beta chain sequences, a statistical classification framework was built. In a later analysis, TCR nucleotide sequences were compared against IMGT/GENE-DB human TR gene sequences so that V and J genes could be assigned. In a later analysis, CDR3 sequences and most-parsimonious VDJ recombination scenarios were assigned using the TCRdist pipeline. In a later analysis, every TCR beta chain was defined by the combination of its CDR3 amino acid sequence and its V-gene family, and reads without a unique V-gene family were dropped. A later analysis removed 592 highly shared, low-generation-probability nucleotide sequences to deal with suspected cross-contamination and a sequencing artifact. For each public chain, a later analysis derived a clonal expansion index from normalized ranks of inferred template counts within each repertoire. A later analysis computed generation probabilities with a VDJ recombination model fitted to out-of-frame rearrangements, and checked the results against IGoR. A later analysis scored TCR-TCR, TCR-HLA and TCR-CMV co-occurrence with hypergeometric tests, applying a repertoire-size bias correction to TCR pairs. A later analysis estimated false discovery rates by permuting HLA or CMV assignments 20 times. In a later analysis, co-occurring TCRs were grouped using DBSCAN, and TCRdist sequence similarity was added for clustering within HLA-allele-positive subsets. For co-occurrence clustering, repertoires with fewer than 30,000 or more than 120,000 public chains were excluded, along with 4 to 6 repertoires with anomalous nucleotide sharing. Imported from immuneACCESS, the table was reduced by TCRdb to in-frame sequences with V and J called. These copies leave out some clones; in studies compared against another copy, an unresolved V gene accounts for under half, and the cause of the remainder is not known. V and J calls and clone size follow that table, whereas D and trimming were derived from the DNA. The sample's records list tens of thousands of clones. In total, the top ten clones hold approximately 5.9% of the sample.

A remark on this clone: What antigen it recognizes has not been identified.

The cohort comprised 670 or so healthy bone marrow donors. Cohort members were all nominally healthy when sampled, although unrecorded immune exposures were likely present. CMV serostatus was positive for more than 250 and negative for 352 of the 666 cohort members, and was not recorded for this donor. A peripheral blood sample was collected from each donor, and TCR beta sequencing was performed on peripheral blood mononuclear cells. Genomic DNA was extracted from the blood cell samples with the Qiagen DNeasy Blood Extraction Kit. The V gene is TRBV29-1 and the J gene is TRBJ2-5, with TRBD2 as a weak D call on 5 bases. What was sequenced was PBMCs. This receptor was obtained from a human donor in good health. The CDR3 here reads CSVEDGVRTSREQYF. The sequenced DNA is TGCAGCGTTGAAGATGGAGTAAGGACCTCAAGGGAGCAGTACTTC.